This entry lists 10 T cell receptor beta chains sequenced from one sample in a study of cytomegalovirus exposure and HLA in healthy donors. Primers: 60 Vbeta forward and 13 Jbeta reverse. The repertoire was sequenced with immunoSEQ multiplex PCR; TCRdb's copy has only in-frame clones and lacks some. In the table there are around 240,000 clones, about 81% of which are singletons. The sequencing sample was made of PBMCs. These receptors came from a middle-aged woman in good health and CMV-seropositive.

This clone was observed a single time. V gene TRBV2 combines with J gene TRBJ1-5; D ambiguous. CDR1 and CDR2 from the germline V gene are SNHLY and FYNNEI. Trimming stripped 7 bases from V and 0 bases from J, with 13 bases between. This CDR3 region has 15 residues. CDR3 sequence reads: CASNQRRYSNQPQHF. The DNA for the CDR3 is TGTGCCAGCAACCAGAGGCGGTATAGCAATCAGCCCCAGCATTTT.

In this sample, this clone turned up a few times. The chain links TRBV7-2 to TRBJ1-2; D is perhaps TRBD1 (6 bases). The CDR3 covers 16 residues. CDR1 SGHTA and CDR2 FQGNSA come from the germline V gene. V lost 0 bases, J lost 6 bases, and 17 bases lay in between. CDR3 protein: CASSLALGQGTHGYTF. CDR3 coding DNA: TGTGCCAGCAGCTTAGCGCTAGGGCAGGGGACCCATGGCTACACCTTC.

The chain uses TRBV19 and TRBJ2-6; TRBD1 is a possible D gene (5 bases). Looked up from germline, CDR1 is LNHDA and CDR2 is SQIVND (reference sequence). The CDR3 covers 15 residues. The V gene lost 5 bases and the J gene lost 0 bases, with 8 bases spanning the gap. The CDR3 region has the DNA TGTGCCAGTAGTGAACAGGACTCTGGGGCCAACGTCCTGACTTTC. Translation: CASSEQDSGANVLTF.

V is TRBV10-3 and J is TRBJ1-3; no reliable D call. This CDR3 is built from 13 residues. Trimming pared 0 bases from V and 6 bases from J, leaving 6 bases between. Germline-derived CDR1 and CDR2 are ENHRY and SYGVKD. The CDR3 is CAISESGENTIYF. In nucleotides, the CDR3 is TGTGCCATCAGTGAGTCGGGAGAAAACACCATATATTTT.

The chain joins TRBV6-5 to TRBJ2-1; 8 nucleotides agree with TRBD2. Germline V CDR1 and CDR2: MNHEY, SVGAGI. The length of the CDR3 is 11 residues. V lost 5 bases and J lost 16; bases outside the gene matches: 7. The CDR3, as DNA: TGTGCCAGCAGTACCGGGACTAGTTGCTTCTTC. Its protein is CASSTGTSCFF.

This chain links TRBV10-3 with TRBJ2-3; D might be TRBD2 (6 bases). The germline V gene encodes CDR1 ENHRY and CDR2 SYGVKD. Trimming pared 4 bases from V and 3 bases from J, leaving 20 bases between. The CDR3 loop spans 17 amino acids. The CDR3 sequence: CAISGGLYAEITDTQYF. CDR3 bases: TGTGCCATCAGTGGGGGACTCTACGCCGAAATTACAGATACGCAGTATTTT.

The CDR3: CASSRRDSLYGYTF. In DNA, the CDR3 is TGTGCCAGCAGTAGACGGGACAGCCTCTATGGCTACACCTTC. The chain joins TRBV28 to TRBJ1-2; 7 nucleotides align to TRBD1. CDR1 MDHEN and CDR2 SYDVKM come from the germline V gene. The CDR3 runs to 14 residues. V trimming: 5 bases; J trimming: 4 bases; junction bases outside the gene matches: 7.

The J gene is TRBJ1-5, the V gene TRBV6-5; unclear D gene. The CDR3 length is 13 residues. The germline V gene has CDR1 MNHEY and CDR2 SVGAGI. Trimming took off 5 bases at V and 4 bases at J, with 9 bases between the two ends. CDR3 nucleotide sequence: TGTGCCAGCAGTCTCTCAGTTAATCAGCCCCAGCATTTT. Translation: CASSLSVNQPQHF.

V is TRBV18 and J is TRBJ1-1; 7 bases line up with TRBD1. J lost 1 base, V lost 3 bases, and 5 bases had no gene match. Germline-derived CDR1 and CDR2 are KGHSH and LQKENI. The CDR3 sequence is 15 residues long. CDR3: CASSPRQGTNTEAFF. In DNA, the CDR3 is TGTGCCAGCTCACCCCGACAGGGAACGAACACTGAAGCTTTCTTT.

CDR3: CASRQGTEAFF. The CDR3 nucleotides are TGTGCCAGCAGACAGGGGACTGAAGCTTTCTTT. The chain carries TRBV6-5 and TRBJ1-1, with TRBD1 identical over 7 bases. V gave up 6 bases and J gave up 5 bases; unmatched junction bases: 0. CDR3 length: 11 residues. Germline V gives CDR1 MNHEY, CDR2 SVGAGI.